Below are 27 T cell receptor beta chains sequenced from a single sample in a study of human T cells and chemical hapten exposure. Time point in this sample: patch test 2, 6 weeks after DPC sensitization. Treatment of the sample: therapeutic diphenylcyclopropenone sensitization with weekly scalp DPC. TCRdb processed the RACE reads anew with MiXCR; each CDR3 protein has one entry. The sample records about 400,000 distinct CDR3 sequences, just under 6.5% being singletons. The material sequenced was whole blood, taken in connection with sensitization to the hapten diphenylcyclopropenone (DPC). The receptors derive from a woman younger than 30 with alopecia areata. Some clones in this sample may be carry-over from other donors' samples.

This clonotype was detected a few times. The chain uses TRBV12-3 or TRBV12-4 and TRBJ2-1; 7 nucleotides agree with TRBD2. The J segment lost 5 bases and the V segment lost 3 bases, leaving 1 base of the junction unmatched. There are 13 residues in the CDR3. CDR3 in DNA: TGTGCCAGCAGTTTTGGGAGGGACAATGAGCAGTTCTTC. Protein product: CASSFGRDNEQFF.

V usage is TRBV6-6 and J usage is TRBJ2-3; 8 positions match TRBD1. V trimming: 6 bases; J trimming: 0 bases; junction bases outside the gene matches: 5. This CDR3 contains 15 residues. Germline-derived CDR1 and CDR2 are MNHNY and SVGAGI (reference sequence). The CDR3 loop reads CASRLGQASTDTQYF. In nucleotides, the CDR3 is TGTGCCAGCAGACTGGGACAGGCGAGCACAGATACGCAGTATTTT.

This clonotype has only a few counts. J is TRBJ2-7 and V is TRBV13; 8 nucleotides line up with TRBD1. There are 14 residues in the CDR3. Germline CDR1 is PRHDT and CDR2 is FYEKMQ (reference sequence). Trimming removed 4 bases from V and 7 bases from J; junction bases left unmatched: 9. The CDR3 nucleotides are TGTGCCAGCAGCTCCGGGACAGGAGTACGAGAGCAGTACTTC. Protein sequence: CASSSGTGVREQYF.

This clonotype was counted many times. This chain links TRBV4-3 with TRBJ2-7, with TRBD1 as a possible D gene (6 bases). Trimming left V 0 bases short and J 2 bases short, with 14 bases between. CDR3 length equals 16 residues. Germline assignment: CDR1 LGHNA and CDR2 YSLEER. The chain's CDR3 is CASSQDRTARTYEQYF. CDR3 DNA: TGCGCCAGCAGCCAAGACCGGACAGCCAGGACCTACGAGCAGTACTTC.

This clonotype turned up a few times. This sequence joins TRBV7-9 and TRBJ2-1; 10 bases agree with TRBD1. The J segment lost 7 bases and the V segment lost 4 bases, leaving 7 bases of the junction unmatched. CDR1 SEHNR and CDR2 FQNEAQ come from the germline V gene (reference sequence). There are 15 residues in the CDR3. This chain's CDR3 is CASSSPGTGVNEQFF. The CDR3 bases are TGTGCCAGCAGCTCCCCCGGGACAGGGGTTAATGAGCAGTTCTTC.

The chain couples TRBV7-6 to TRBJ2-1; 10 bases line up with TRBD1. This CDR3 is built from 15 residues. The V and J ends lost 5 bases and 7 bases, in that order; junction bases with no gene match: 8. Germline assignment: CDR1 SGHVS and CDR2 FNYEAQ. CDR3 region: CASSPRDRGFNEQFF. CDR3 DNA: TGTGCCAGCAGCCCCCGGGACAGGGGTTTTAATGAGCAGTTCTTC.

This clonotype was picked up many times. This chain's CDR3 is CSVEAGRVTEAFF. CDR3 sequence (DNA): TGCAGCGTTGAAGCGGGCAGGGTCACTGAAGCTTTCTTT. The chain employs TRBV29-1 and TRBJ1-1; weak D call: TRBD1 (5 bases). Germline CDR1 and CDR2: SQVTM and ANQGSEA. Trimming took 1 base from V and 4 from J, leaving 10 bases between them. The CDR3 is made up of 13 amino acids.

This chain uses TRBV4-1 with TRBJ2-4; TRBD1 matches 7 bases. The CDR3 has 16 amino acids. The V gene's germline CDR1 is MGHRA and CDR2 YSYEKL. V dropped 0 bases and J dropped 2; count of bases not matched to a gene: 4. Here the CDR3 DNA reads TGCGCCAGCAGCCAAGATGGCAGGGGGACCAAAAACATTCAGTACTTC. Its protein is CASSQDGRGTKNIQYF.

In its sample, this clonotype was seen many times. The chain carries TRBV6-6 and TRBJ1-5; tentative D call: TRBD1 (6 bases). Germline V gene sequence: CDR1 MNHNY, CDR2 SVGAGI (reference sequence). V gave up 7 bases and J gave up 0 bases, with 13 bases separating them. The CDR3 spans 15 residues. CDR3 DNA sequence: TGTGCCAGCAACCGACAGGATTATAGCAATCAGCCCCAGCATTTT. Translating gives CASNRQDYSNQPQHF.

The sample holds many counts of this clonotype. V is TRBV29-1 and J is TRBJ2-4; D is uncertain. CDR1 is SQVTM and CDR2 is ANQGSEA in the germline V gene. The CDR3 has 12 amino acids. V was pared by 5 bases and J by 0 bases, with 5 bases between. CDR3 residues: CSVRTAKNIQYF. The CDR3 nucleotides read TGCAGCGTTAGGACAGCCAAAAACATTCAGTACTTC.

This clonotype was counted ten times or more. The genes are TRBV5-1 and TRBJ1-1; no firm D call. Deletions cut 0 bases from V and 5 bases from J, with 20 bases between. CDR3 length equals 17 residues. Germline values: CDR1 SGHRS, CDR2 YFSETQ. The DNA of the CDR3 is TGCGCCAGCAGCTTGGCAGCATCCACATTCATTGAAACTGAAGCTTTCTTT. It yields the protein CASSLAASTFIETEAFF.

This clonotype was detected only once. The chain couples TRBV4-2 to TRBJ2-7; D unresolved. The CDR3 runs 14 residues. Trimming cost V 0 bases and J 3 bases, with 9 bases left between them. Germline-derived CDR1 and CDR2 are LGHNA and YNFKEQ. The CDR3 DNA reads as TGTGCCAGCAGCCAAGAAGGCCCAGTCTACGAGCAGTACTTC. Protein product: CASSQEGPVYEQYF.

This clonotype was detected ten times or more. This chain uses TRBV20-1 with TRBJ1-6; D is possibly TRBD1 (6 bases). V was trimmed by 2 bases and J by 9 bases, leaving 17 bases between them. The CDR3 has 15 amino acids. CDR1 and CDR2 from the germline V gene are DFQATT and SNEGSKA (reference sequence). In nucleotides, the CDR3 is TGCAGTGCTAGACCGGTGGACAGCCCAATTTCACCCCTCCACTTT. Translation: CSARPVDSPISPLHF.

This clonotype appeared many times. This chain connects TRBV10-2 to TRBJ2-3; the match to TRBD2 covers 9 bases. CDR3 length: 16 amino acids. Per germline, CDR1 WSHSY and CDR2 SAAADI. The trim removed 10 bases at V and 5 bases at J, leaving 16 bases unmatched. CDR3 DNA: TGCGCCATCTTGGAGGAGCGCGGGGGGGCCATAGATACGCAGTATTTT. Its translation is CAILEERGGAIDTQYF.

The chain joins TRBV24-1 to TRBJ2-7; maybe TRBD1 (5 bases). The CDR3 has 12 residues. The V end was cut by 1 base, the J end by 5 bases, with 5 bases between. The germline gives CDR1 KGHDR, CDR2 SFDVKD. CDR3 sequence reads: CATSDLGDEQYF. The DNA of the CDR3 is TGTGCCACCAGTGATTTAGGGGACGAGCAGTACTTC.

The rearrangement uses TRBV4-2 and TRBJ2-7, with TRBD1 identical over 11 bases. Per germline, CDR1 LGHNA and CDR2 YNFKEQ. Trimming cost V 2 bases and J 1 base; bases outside gene matches: 16. This CDR3 has 20 amino acids. CDR3 bases: TGTGCCAGCAGCCAATTGAATAACCCGGGACAGGGGGTAGATTCCTACGAGCAGTACTTC. This translates into CASSQLNNPGQGVDSYEQYF.

The rearrangement uses TRBV14 and TRBJ1-6; D ambiguous. Germline V gene sequence: CDR1 SGHDN, CDR2 FVKESK. The V gene lost 4 bases and the J gene lost 7 bases, with 14 bases spanning the gap. The CDR3 is made up of 15 amino acids. This chain's CDR3 is CASSPRAGRNSPLHF. CDR3 in DNA: TGTGCCAGCAGCCCACGAGCTGGACGGAATTCACCCCTCCACTTT. Combining the CDR3 with reference TRBV14 and TRBJ1-6 gives the whole variable domain EAGVTQFPSHSVIEKGQTVTLRCDPISGHDNLYWYRRVMGKEIKFLLHFVKESKQDESGMPNNRFLAERTGGTYSTLKVQPAELEDSGVYFCASSPRAGRNSPLHFGNGTRLTVT.

At least ten counts were recorded for this clonotype. This rearrangement joins TRBV18 to TRBJ2-2, with 9 positions matching TRBD1. J was trimmed by 5 bases and V by 2 bases; bases with no gene match: 12. The CDR3 runs 18 residues. Germline V gene sequence: CDR1 KGHSH, CDR2 LQKENI. The CDR3 region is CASSPSIFGTGNTGELFF. CDR3 DNA: TGTGCCAGCTCACCATCAATCTTCGGGACAGGGAATACCGGGGAGCTGTTTTTT.

This clonotype was seen repeatedly, ten times or more. The chain links TRBV18 to TRBJ2-7; D is uncertain. Germline assignment: CDR1 KGHSH and CDR2 LQKENI. The CDR3 is made up of 12 amino acids. V dropped 6 bases and J dropped 6 bases, with 12 bases sitting between them. In DNA form, the CDR3 reads TGTGCCAGCTCGCAAGATCGGCGCGAGCAGTACTTC. Its translation is CASSQDRREQYF.

The chain joins TRBV7-2 to TRBJ2-3; D gene uncertain. The V end lost 5 bases, the J end lost 1 base, and 13 bases lay between the germline ends. The CDR3 runs to 15 residues. CDR1 and CDR2 from the germline V gene are SGHTA and FQGNSA. In nucleotides, the CDR3 is TGTGCCAGCAGCCCCGACATGAGCGGCACAGATACGCAGTATTTT. Translating it yields CASSPDMSGTDTQYF.

The chain couples TRBV7-9 to TRBJ1-1; D ambiguous. Trimming shortened V by 3 bases and J by 3 bases, and 17 bases separated the two germline ends. The CDR3 length is 16 residues. CDR1 is SEHNR and CDR2 is FQNEAQ in the germline V gene (reference sequence). The chain's CDR3 is CASSLETLRQDTEAFF. The CDR3, as DNA: TGTGCCAGCAGCTTGGAGACTCTCCGGCAGGACACTGAAGCTTTCTTT.

The chain links TRBV6-6 to TRBJ1-4, with D maybe TRBD1 (6 bases). Germline assignment: CDR1 MNHNY and CDR2 SVGAGI (reference sequence). The CDR3 has 16 amino acids. Trimming left V 0 bases short and J 8 bases short, with 16 bases between. CDR3 loop: CASSYSSRGRREKLFF. The CDR3 DNA reads TGTGCCAGCAGTTACTCGAGCAGGGGAAGAAGGGAAAAACTGTTTTTT.

This clonotype occurred many times. The chain couples TRBV29-1 to TRBJ1-1, with TRBD1 matching over 7 bases. Germline V gene lookup returns CDR1 SQVTM and CDR2 ANQGSEA. Trimming removed 7 bases from V and 7 bases from J; junction bases left unmatched: 6. This CDR3 comprises 11 residues. The CDR3 nucleotides read TGCAGCGCGTACAGGGGAGGTGAAGCTTTCTTT. Its translation is CSAYRGGEAFF.

This clonotype was found a few times. This chain uses TRBV6-5 with TRBJ1-5; 7 bases match TRBD1. CDR3 size: 16 residues. Germline V gene sequence: CDR1 MNHEY, CDR2 SVGAGI. The J segment lost 0 bases and the V segment lost 4 bases, leaving 6 bases of the junction unmatched. For the CDR3, the DNA is TGTGCCAGCAGTTCTCTGACAGGGTTTAGCAATCAGCCCCAGCATTTT. The encoded protein is CASSSLTGFSNQPQHF.

This clonotype showed up just a few times. The chain uses TRBV2 and TRBJ1-6; D possibly corresponds to TRBD1 (5 bases). The CDR3 has 15 amino acids. Germline CDR1 is SNHLY and CDR2 is FYNNEI. V lost 1 base, J lost 7 bases, and 11 bases lay in between. CDR3 DNA: TGTGCCAGCAGTGAAGGGGAGGGGTGGAATTCACCCCTCCACTTT. The encoded protein is CASSEGEGWNSPLHF.

This clonotype is categorized as medium-sized. V and J are TRBV3-1 and TRBJ2-6, with TRBD1 matching over 7 bases. This CDR3 is 18 amino acids long. Losses at the gene ends were 0 bases for V and 3 bases for J; bases not matched to a gene: 8. CDR1 and CDR2 from the germline V gene are LGHDT and YNNKEL (reference sequence). The DNA for the CDR3 is TGTGCCAGCAGCCAAGATCCCGAGGGGGCGCATGGGGCCAACGTCCTGACTTTC. Amino acid sequence: CASSQDPEGAHGANVLTF.

This clonotype was recorded a few times. The J gene is TRBJ2-2, the V gene TRBV6-2 or TRBV6-3, with D uncertain. Germline V gives CDR1 MNHEY, CDR2 SVGEGT. The CDR3 sequence is 16 residues long. V was trimmed by 2 bases and J by 3 bases, leaving 13 bases between them. The CDR3: CASSYPLGGDTGELFF. The CDR3 nucleotides are TGTGCCAGCAGTTACCCTCTGGGCGGTGACACCGGGGAGCTGTTTTTT.